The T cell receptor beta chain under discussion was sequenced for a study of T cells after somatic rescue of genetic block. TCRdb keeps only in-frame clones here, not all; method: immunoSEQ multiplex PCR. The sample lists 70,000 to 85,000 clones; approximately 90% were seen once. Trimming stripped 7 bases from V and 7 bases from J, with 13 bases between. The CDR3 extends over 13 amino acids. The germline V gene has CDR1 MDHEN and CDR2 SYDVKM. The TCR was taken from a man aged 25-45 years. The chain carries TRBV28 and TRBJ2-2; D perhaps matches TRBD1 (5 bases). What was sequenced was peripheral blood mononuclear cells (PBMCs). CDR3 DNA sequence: TGTGCCAGCAAAGTAGCAGGGTTCGGGGAGCTGTTTTTT. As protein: CASKVAGFGELFF.